This TCR beta chain was sequenced during a study of blood T cell repertoires in COVID-19. Libraries were prepared by immunoSEQ multiplex PCR; TCRdb keeps only in-frame clonotypes and omits some of them. This table has 30,000 to 45,000 clones, roughly 80% appearing once. Germline V gene lookup returns CDR1 SGHNT and CDR2 YYREEE (reference sequence). Unmatched junction bases numbered 7, after V lost 4 bases and J lost 5 bases. The CDR3 sequence is 14 residues long. This clonotype originated in a man older than 75 with active or convalescent COVID-19. The chain links TRBV5-4 to TRBJ2-5, with 8 bases lining up with TRBD1. The sequenced sample consisted of peripheral blood. Here the CDR3 DNA reads TGTGCCAGCAGCGGAAGGACAGGGTATGAGACCCAGTACTTC. It translates to CASSGRTGYETQYF.